This is a list of T cell receptor beta chains from one sample in a study of blood T cells in healthy people across ages. From the 5' RACE reads, TCRdb called clonotypes with MiXCR, one entry per CDR3 protein. The repertoire includes about 720,000 distinct CDR3 sequences, 20% to 25% of them detected once, and 3.7% sits in the top ten. These data were also reused for a study on T cells of mothers and their children.

The material sequenced was blood. These receptors were taken from a boy between 5 and 17 years old in good health. The CDR3 runs from the conserved cysteine through the conserved F or W. D genes are given only for firm matches. Clone size is not always given. Where it is, it says once, few, many or a class for expanded clones.

clone size: NA; D gene: NA; V gene: TRBV7-9; J gene: TRBJ2-5; CDR3 protein: CASSLVQGLRDQETQYF; CDR3 DNA: TGTGCCAGCAGCTTAGTACAAGGGCTCCGGGATCAAGAGACCCAGTACTTC
clone size: NA; D gene: NA; V gene: TRBV14; J gene: TRBJ2-3; CDR3 protein: CASSPGLKRTDTQYF; CDR3 DNA: TGTGCCAGCAGCCCGGGACTGAAACGCACAGATACGCAGTATTTT
clone size: NA; D gene: TRBD1; V gene: TRBV18; J gene: TRBJ2-1; CDR3 protein: CASSPGTGGGHEQFF; CDR3 DNA: TGTGCCAGCTCACCGGGGACAGGGGGCGGACATGAGCAGTTCTTC
clone size: few; D gene: TRBD1; V gene: TRBV12-3/TRBV12-4; J gene: TRBJ1-1; CDR3 protein: CASSPGTGINTEAFF; CDR3 DNA: TGTGCCAGCAGCCCCGGGACAGGGATTAACACTGAAGCTTTCTTT
clone size: few; D gene: NA; V gene: TRBV2; J gene: TRBJ1-1; CDR3 protein: CASPKTPGLEAFF; CDR3 DNA: TGTGCCAGCCCCAAAACTCCGGGCTTGGAAGCTTTCTTT
clone size: NA; D gene: NA; V gene: TRBV20-1; J gene: TRBJ2-7; CDR3 protein: CSAKGGGLNSYEQYF; CDR3 DNA: TGCAGTGCAAAGGGGGGAGGTCTGAACTCCTACGAGCAGTACTTC
clone size: NA; D gene: TRBD2; V gene: TRBV2; J gene: TRBJ2-5; CDR3 protein: CASSEPVTSGLYQETQYF; CDR3 DNA: TGTGCCAGCAGTGAACCAGTGACTAGCGGACTGTACCAAGAGACCCAGTACTTC
clone size: NA; D gene: TRBD2; V gene: TRBV29-1; J gene: TRBJ2-7; CDR3 protein: CSVPGLAPPYEQYF; CDR3 DNA: TGCAGCGTCCCGGGACTAGCGCCTCCCTACGAGCAGTACTTC
clone size: NA; D gene: TRBD1; V gene: TRBV27; J gene: TRBJ1-2; CDR3 protein: CASSSEITGAGYGYTF; CDR3 DNA: TGTGCCAGCAGTTCGGAAATAACAGGGGCTGGCTATGGCTACACCTTC
clone size: NA; D gene: NA; V gene: TRBV28; J gene: TRBJ1-6; CDR3 protein: CASSSPRQYNNSPLHF; CDR3 DNA: TGTGCCAGCAGTTCCCCTCGACAGTATAATAATTCACCCCTCCACTTT
clone size: few; D gene: TRBD1; V gene: TRBV3-1; J gene: TRBJ2-2; CDR3 protein: CASSQGQGNTGELFF; CDR3 DNA: TGTGCCAGCAGCCAAGGACAGGGGAACACCGGGGAGCTGTTTTTT
clone size: few; D gene: NA; V gene: TRBV5-1; J gene: TRBJ2-1; CDR3 protein: CASSPNPPPQFF; CDR3 DNA: TGCGCCAGCAGCCCCAACCCACCCCCACAGTTCTTC
clone size: few; D gene: NA; V gene: TRBV4-1; J gene: TRBJ1-2; CDR3 protein: CASSQPWADGGYTF; CDR3 DNA: TGCGCCAGCAGCCAACCCTGGGCCGACGGGGGCTACACCTTC
clone size: NA; D gene: TRBD1; V gene: TRBV15; J gene: TRBJ1-2; CDR3 protein: CATSRVMAGGNDGYTF; CDR3 DNA: TGTGCCACCAGCAGAGTTATGGCAGGGGGTAATGATGGCTACACCTTC
clone size: NA; D gene: TRBD2; V gene: TRBV12-3/TRBV12-4; J gene: TRBJ2-7; CDR3 protein: CASRAGGSQYF; CDR3 DNA: TGTGCCAGCAGGGCGGGCGGGAGTCAGTACTTC
clone size: NA; D gene: NA; V gene: TRBV6-2/TRBV6-3; J gene: TRBJ1-3; CDR3 protein: CASSYSKWRSSGSTIYF; CDR3 DNA: TGTGCCAGCAGTTACTCGAAATGGAGAAGCTCTGGAAGCACCATATATTTT
clone size: NA; D gene: NA; V gene: TRBV6-1; J gene: TRBJ2-7; CDR3 protein: CASSERVTSSYEQYF; CDR3 DNA: TGTGCCAGCAGTGAAAGGGTCACAAGCTCCTACGAGCAGTACTTC
clone size: few; D gene: NA; V gene: TRBV6-2/TRBV6-3; J gene: TRBJ2-1; CDR3 protein: CASSQNNNEQFF; CDR3 DNA: TGTGCCAGCAGCCAAAACAACAATGAGCAGTTCTTC
clone size: NA; D gene: NA; V gene: TRBV20-1; J gene: TRBJ2-7; CDR3 protein: CSLSARASYEQYF; CDR3 DNA: TGCAGTTTAAGCGCCAGGGCCTCCTACGAGCAGTACTTC
clone size: few; D gene: NA; V gene: TRBV11-2; J gene: TRBJ2-2; CDR3 protein: CASSPQTRGHTGELFF; CDR3 DNA: TGTGCCAGCAGCCCCCAAACTAGGGGACACACCGGGGAGCTGTTTTTT
clone size: NA; D gene: NA; V gene: TRBV24-1; J gene: TRBJ2-1; CDR3 protein: CATSLTSYNEQFF; CDR3 DNA: TGTGCCACCAGTCTTACTAGCTACAATGAGCAGTTCTTC
clone size: few; D gene: TRBD1; V gene: TRBV24-1; J gene: TRBJ2-5; CDR3 protein: CATSKGQGGETQYF; CDR3 DNA: TGTGCCACCAGTAAGGGACAGGGAGGAGAGACCCAGTACTTC
clone size: NA; D gene: TRBD2; V gene: TRBV6-1; J gene: TRBJ2-1; CDR3 protein: CASSQTREGVYNEQFF; CDR3 DNA: TGTGCCAGCAGCCAGACACGGGAGGGGGTCTACAATGAGCAGTTCTTC
clone size: NA; D gene: NA; V gene: TRBV12-3/TRBV12-4; J gene: TRBJ2-5; CDR3 protein: CASSFGRPSSVGEQYF; CDR3 DNA: TGTGCCAGCAGTTTTGGGAGGCCGTCCAGCGTGGGGGAGCAGTACTTC
clone size: NA; D gene: NA; V gene: TRBV20-1; J gene: TRBJ2-1; CDR3 protein: CSAVRLDSYNEQFF; CDR3 DNA: TGCAGTGCTGTACGACTAGACTCCTACAATGAGCAGTTCTTC
clone size: few; D gene: TRBD1; V gene: TRBV7-9; J gene: TRBJ1-5; CDR3 protein: CASSPTGVGQPQHF; CDR3 DNA: TGTGCCAGCAGCCCGACAGGGGTCGGGCAGCCCCAGCATTTT
clone size: few; D gene: TRBD2; V gene: TRBV20-1; J gene: TRBJ2-2; CDR3 protein: CSAGAGGFNTGELFF; CDR3 DNA: TGCAGTGCTGGAGCGGGAGGGTTTAACACCGGGGAGCTGTTTTTT
clone size: NA; D gene: TRBD2; V gene: TRBV3-1; J gene: TRBJ2-1; CDR3 protein: CASAGTRSVYNEQFF; CDR3 DNA: TGTGCCAGTGCCGGGACTAGGAGTGTCTACAATGAGCAGTTCTTC
clone size: NA; D gene: NA; V gene: TRBV15; J gene: TRBJ1-5; CDR3 protein: CATSSRQGQPQHF; CDR3 DNA: TGTGCCACCAGCAGTCGGCAGGGCCAGCCCCAGCATTTT
clone size: few; D gene: TRBD1; V gene: TRBV18; J gene: TRBJ1-2; CDR3 protein: CASSPGQGIYGYTF; CDR3 DNA: TGTGCCAGCTCGCCTGGACAGGGGATATATGGCTACACCTTC
clone size: NA; D gene: TRBD2; V gene: TRBV7-9; J gene: TRBJ2-5; CDR3 protein: CASSLLLAGETQYF; CDR3 DNA: TGTGCCAGCAGCTTACTACTAGCGGGAGAGACCCAGTACTTC
clone size: few; D gene: NA; V gene: TRBV7-6; J gene: TRBJ1-2; CDR3 protein: CASSLGGADGYTF; CDR3 DNA: TGTGCCAGCAGCTTAGGAGGGGCAGATGGCTACACCTTC
clone size: few; D gene: NA; V gene: TRBV6-5; J gene: TRBJ1-3; CDR3 protein: CASSYYGAGNTIYF; CDR3 DNA: TGTGCCAGCAGTTACTACGGCGCTGGAAACACCATATATTTT
clone size: NA; D gene: NA; V gene: TRBV5-4; J gene: TRBJ2-5; CDR3 protein: CASSGSARETQYF; CDR3 DNA: TGTGCCAGCAGCGGGAGTGCGCGAGAGACCCAGTACTTC
clone size: NA; D gene: TRBD1; V gene: TRBV20-1; J gene: TRBJ1-2; CDR3 protein: CSARAQQGINGYTF; CDR3 DNA: TGCAGTGCTAGAGCTCAACAGGGGATCAATGGCTACACCTTC
clone size: NA; D gene: NA; V gene: TRBV6-6; J gene: TRBJ1-2; CDR3 protein: CPSRTLCGYTF; CDR3 DNA: TGTCCCAGCAGGACACTCTGTGGCTACACCTTC
clone size: NA; D gene: TRBD1; V gene: TRBV5-1; J gene: TRBJ1-2; CDR3 protein: CASSWDRENYGYTF; CDR3 DNA: TGCGCCAGCAGCTGGGACAGAGAGAACTATGGCTACACCTTC
clone size: NA; D gene: NA; V gene: TRBV5-1; J gene: TRBJ2-5; CDR3 protein: CASSLGWDGYQETQYF; CDR3 DNA: TGCGCCAGCAGCTTGGGTTGGGACGGTTACCAAGAGACCCAGTACTTC
clone size: few; D gene: NA; V gene: TRBV29-1; J gene: TRBJ1-2; CDR3 protein: CSVKGASPYGYTF; CDR3 DNA: TGCAGCGTCAAAGGGGCGTCTCCTTATGGCTACACCTTC
clone size: NA; D gene: NA; V gene: TRBV28; J gene: TRBJ2-3; CDR3 protein: CASSPMGFGGTDTQYF; CDR3 DNA: TGTGCCAGCAGTCCCATGGGGTTCGGGGGAACAGATACGCAGTATTTT
clone size: NA; D gene: NA; V gene: TRBV29-1; J gene: TRBJ1-1; CDR3 protein: CSVADRRNTEAFF; CDR3 DNA: TGCAGCGTTGCAGACAGAAGGAACACTGAAGCTTTCTTT
clone size: NA; D gene: TRBD2; V gene: TRBV27; J gene: TRBJ2-1; CDR3 protein: CASSSSGKSYNEQFF; CDR3 DNA: TGTGCCAGCAGTTCGAGCGGGAAATCCTACAATGAGCAGTTCTTC
clone size: few; D gene: NA; V gene: TRBV6-2/TRBV6-3; J gene: TRBJ2-2; CDR3 protein: CASSYGTLLAGELFF; CDR3 DNA: TGTGCCAGCAGTTACGGGACTCTTCTTGCCGGGGAGCTGTTTTTT
clone size: few; D gene: NA; V gene: TRBV7-9; J gene: TRBJ2-7; CDR3 protein: CASSPERFEQYF; CDR3 DNA: TGTGCCAGCAGCCCGGAGCGGTTCGAGCAGTACTTC